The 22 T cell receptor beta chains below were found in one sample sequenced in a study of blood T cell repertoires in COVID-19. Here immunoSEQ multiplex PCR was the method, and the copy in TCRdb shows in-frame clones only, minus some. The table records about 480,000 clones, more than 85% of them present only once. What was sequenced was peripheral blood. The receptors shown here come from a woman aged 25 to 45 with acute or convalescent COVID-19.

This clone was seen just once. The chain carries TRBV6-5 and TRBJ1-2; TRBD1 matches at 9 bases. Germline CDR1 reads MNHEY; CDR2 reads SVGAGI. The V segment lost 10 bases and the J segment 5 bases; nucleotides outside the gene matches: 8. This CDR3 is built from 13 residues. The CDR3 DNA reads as TGTGCCACCCAACCGGGACAGGGATATGGCTACACCTTC. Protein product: CATQPGQGYGYTF.

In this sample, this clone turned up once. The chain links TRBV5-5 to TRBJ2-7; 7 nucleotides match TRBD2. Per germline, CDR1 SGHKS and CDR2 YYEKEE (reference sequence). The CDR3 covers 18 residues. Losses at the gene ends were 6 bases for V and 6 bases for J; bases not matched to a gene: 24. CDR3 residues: CASTLKGMGGTTTGEQYF. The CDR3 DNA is TGTGCCAGCACCCTCAAGGGGATGGGGGGGACCACTACTGGCGAGCAGTACTTC.

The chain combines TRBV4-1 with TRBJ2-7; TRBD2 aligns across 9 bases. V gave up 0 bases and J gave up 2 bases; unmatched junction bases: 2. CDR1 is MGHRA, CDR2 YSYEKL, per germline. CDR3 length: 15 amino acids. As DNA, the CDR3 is TGCGCCAGCAGCCAAGAGCTAGCGGGGCCCTACGAGCAGTACTTC. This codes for CASSQELAGPYEQYF.

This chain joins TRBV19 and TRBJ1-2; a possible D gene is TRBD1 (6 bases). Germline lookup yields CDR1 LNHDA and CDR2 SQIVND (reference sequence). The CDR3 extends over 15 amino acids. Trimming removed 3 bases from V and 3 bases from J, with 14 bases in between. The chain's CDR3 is CASSMGHKEDYGYTF. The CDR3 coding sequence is TGTGCCAGTAGTATGGGACACAAGGAGGACTATGGCTACACCTTC.

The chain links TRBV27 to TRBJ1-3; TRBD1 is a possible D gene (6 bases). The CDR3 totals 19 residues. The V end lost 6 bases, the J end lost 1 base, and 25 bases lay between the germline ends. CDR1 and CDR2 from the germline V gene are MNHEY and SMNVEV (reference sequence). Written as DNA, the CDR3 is TGTGCCAGCAGACCAAGAAACGACAGGCCCCAACCGTCTGGAAACACCATATATTTT. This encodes CASRPRNDRPQPSGNTIYF.

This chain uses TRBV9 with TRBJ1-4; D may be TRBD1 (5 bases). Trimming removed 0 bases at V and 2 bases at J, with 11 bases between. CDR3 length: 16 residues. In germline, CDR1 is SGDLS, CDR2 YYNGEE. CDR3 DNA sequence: TGTGCCAGCAGCGTAGGATTGGGGCTTACTAATGAAAAACTGTTTTTT. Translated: CASSVGLGLTNEKLFF.

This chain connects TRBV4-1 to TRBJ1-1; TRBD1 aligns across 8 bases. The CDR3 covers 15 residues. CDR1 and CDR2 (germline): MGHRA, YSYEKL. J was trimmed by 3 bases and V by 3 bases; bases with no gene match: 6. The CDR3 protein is CASSHTGGRDTEAFF. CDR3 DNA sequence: TGCGCCAGCAGCCACACAGGGGGAAGGGACACTGAAGCTTTCTTT.

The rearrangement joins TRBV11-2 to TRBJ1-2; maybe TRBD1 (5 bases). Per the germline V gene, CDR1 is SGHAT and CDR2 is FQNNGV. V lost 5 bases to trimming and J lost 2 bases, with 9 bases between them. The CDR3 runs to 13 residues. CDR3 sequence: CASSPDTNYGYTF. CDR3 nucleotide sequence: TGTGCCAGCAGCCCGGACACAAACTATGGCTACACCTTC.

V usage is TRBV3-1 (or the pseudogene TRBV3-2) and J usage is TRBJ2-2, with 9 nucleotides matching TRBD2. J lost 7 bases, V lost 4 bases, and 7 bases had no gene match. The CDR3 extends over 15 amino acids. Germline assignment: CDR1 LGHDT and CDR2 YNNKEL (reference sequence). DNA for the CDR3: TGTGCCAGCAGCCCCGGGACTAGCTCAGGCGGGGAGCTGTTTTTT. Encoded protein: CASSPGTSSGGELFF.

The CDR3 is CASSSSGTGGSNYGYTF. CDR3 coding DNA: TGTGCCAGCAGTTCCTCCGGGACAGGGGGCAGCAACTATGGCTACACCTTC. The chain has TRBV28 and TRBJ1-2; 12 positions match TRBD1. CDR3 length equals 17 residues. The V gene end was trimmed by 4 bases and the J gene end by 2 bases; junction bases not matched to a gene: 8. Germline-derived CDR1 and CDR2 are MDHEN and SYDVKM.

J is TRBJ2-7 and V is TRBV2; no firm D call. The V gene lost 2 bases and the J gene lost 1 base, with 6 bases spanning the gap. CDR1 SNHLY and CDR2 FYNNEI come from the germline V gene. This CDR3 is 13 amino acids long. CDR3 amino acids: CASSEWRSYEQYF. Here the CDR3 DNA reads TGTGCCAGCAGTGAATGGCGGTCCTACGAGCAGTACTTC.

CDR3 amino acids: CASSHGTGASNTEAFF. The CDR3 DNA sequence: TGTGCCAGCAGCCACGGGACAGGGGCTTCGAACACTGAAGCTTTCTTT. V is TRBV11-2 and J is TRBJ1-1, with 10 bases lining up with TRBD1. The CDR3 sequence is 16 residues long. The trim removed 5 bases at V and 1 base at J, leaving 7 bases unmatched. Germline loops: CDR1 SGHAT, CDR2 FQNNGV.

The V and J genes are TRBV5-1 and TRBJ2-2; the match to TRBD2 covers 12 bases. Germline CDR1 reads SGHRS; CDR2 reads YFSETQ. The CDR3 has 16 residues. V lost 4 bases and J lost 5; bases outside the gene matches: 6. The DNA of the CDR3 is TGCGCCAGCAGCCTTTCCGGACTAGCGGGGACCGGGGAGCTGTTTTTT. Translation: CASSLSGLAGTGELFF.

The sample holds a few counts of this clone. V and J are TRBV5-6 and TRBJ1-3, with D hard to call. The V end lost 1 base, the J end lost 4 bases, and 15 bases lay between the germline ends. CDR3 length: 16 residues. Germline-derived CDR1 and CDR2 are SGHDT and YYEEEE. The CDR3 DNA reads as TGTGCCAGCAGCTTGTTAAGCGACTCGATCGGAAACACCATATATTTT. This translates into CASSLLSDSIGNTIYF.

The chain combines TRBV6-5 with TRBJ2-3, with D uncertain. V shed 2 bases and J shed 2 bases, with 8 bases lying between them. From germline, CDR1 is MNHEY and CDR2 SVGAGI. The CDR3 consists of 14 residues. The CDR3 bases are TGTGCCAGCAGTTACCTTAGAGACACAGATACGCAGTATTTT. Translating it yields CASSYLRDTDTQYF.

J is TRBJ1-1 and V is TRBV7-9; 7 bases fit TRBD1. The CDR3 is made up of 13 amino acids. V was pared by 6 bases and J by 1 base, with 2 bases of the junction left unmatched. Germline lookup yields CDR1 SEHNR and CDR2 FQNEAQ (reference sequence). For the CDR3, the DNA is TGTGCCAGCAGAAGACAGGGGAACACTGAAGCTTTCTTT. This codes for CASRRQGNTEAFF.

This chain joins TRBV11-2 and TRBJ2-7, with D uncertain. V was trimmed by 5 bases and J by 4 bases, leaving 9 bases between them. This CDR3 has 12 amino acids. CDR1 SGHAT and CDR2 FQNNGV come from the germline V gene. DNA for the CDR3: TGTGCCAGCAGCCCACTTCGATACGAGCAGTACTTC. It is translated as CASSPLRYEQYF. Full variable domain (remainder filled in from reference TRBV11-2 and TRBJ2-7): EAGVAQSPRYKIIEKRQSVAFWCNPISGHATLYWYQQILGQGPKLLIQFQNNGVVDDSQLPKDRFSAERLKGVDSTLKIQPAKLEDSAVYLCASSPLRYEQYFGPGTRLTVT.

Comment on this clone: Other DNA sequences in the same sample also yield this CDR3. CDR3 nucleotides: TGCGCCAGCAGCCAAGGACAGGGGTCGTACGAGCAGTACTTC. It codes for CASSQGQGSYEQYF. J is TRBJ2-7 and V is TRBV4-1; 8 bases are a match to TRBD1. Germline loops: CDR1 MGHRA, CDR2 YSYEKL. After removal of 1 base from V and 4 bases from J, the junction contained 3 bases not matched to a gene. This CDR3 region has 14 residues.

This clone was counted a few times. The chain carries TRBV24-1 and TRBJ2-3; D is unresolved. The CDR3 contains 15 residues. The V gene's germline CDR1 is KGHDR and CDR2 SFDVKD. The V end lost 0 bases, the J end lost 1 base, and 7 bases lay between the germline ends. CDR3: CATSDLHRGTDTQYF. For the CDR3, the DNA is TGTGCCACCAGTGATTTGCACAGAGGCACAGATACGCAGTATTTT.

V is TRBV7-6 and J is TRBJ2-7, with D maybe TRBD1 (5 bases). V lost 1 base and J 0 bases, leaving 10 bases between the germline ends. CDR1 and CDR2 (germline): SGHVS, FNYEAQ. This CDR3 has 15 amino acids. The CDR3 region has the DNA TGTGCCAGCAGCTTAGGTCAGGGTGGCTCCTACGAGCAGTACTTC. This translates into CASSLGQGGSYEQYF.

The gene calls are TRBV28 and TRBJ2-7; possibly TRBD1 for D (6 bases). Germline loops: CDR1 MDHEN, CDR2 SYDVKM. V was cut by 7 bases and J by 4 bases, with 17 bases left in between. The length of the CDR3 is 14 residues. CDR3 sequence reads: CASKIGGNRYEQYF. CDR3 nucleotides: TGTGCCAGCAAGATTGGGGGCAACCGATACGAGCAGTACTTC.

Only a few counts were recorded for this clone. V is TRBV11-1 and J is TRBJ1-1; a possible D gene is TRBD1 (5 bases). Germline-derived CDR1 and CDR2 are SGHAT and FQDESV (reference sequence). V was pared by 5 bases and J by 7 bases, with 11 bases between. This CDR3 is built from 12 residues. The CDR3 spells CASSRQGGEAFF. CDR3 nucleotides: TGTGCCAGCAGCCGCCAGGGTGGTGAAGCTTTCTTT.